This is a list of T cell receptor beta chains from one sample in a study of monozygotic twins with inflammatory bowel disease. From its re-call of the 5' RACE reads, TCRdb lists each CDR3 protein once, without DNA. The record lists some 100,000 distinct CDR3 sequences, of which the ten most abundant hold over 10%. The sequenced sample consisted of blood. The receptors were sampled from a human donor with ulcerative colitis or Crohn's disease, or a healthy co-twin of an affected twin (not recorded which). Both conserved end residues are part of each CDR3.

V: TRBV27; J: TRBJ2-2; CDR3: CASRWDRGPGTGELFF
V: TRBV7-9; J: TRBJ2-7; CDR3: CASSLPSRRGSSYEQYF
V: TRBV7-2; J: TRBJ2-3; CDR3: CASSLAGTSGRSTDTQYF
V: TRBV5-1; J: TRBJ2-1; CDR3: CASSLDFNNEQFF
V: TRBV5-1; J: TRBJ2-7; CDR3: CASSLEASYEQYF
V: TRBV5-1; J: TRBJ2-1; CDR3: CASSFTTSEYNEQFF
V: TRBV7-3; J: TRBJ2-3; CDR3: CASSLTGASPDTQYF
V: TRBV7-9; J: TRBJ2-5; CDR3: CASRGGMETQYF
V: TRBV28; J: TRBJ1-1; CDR3: CASSLKESFTEAFF
V: TRBV7-2; J: TRBJ2-7; CDR3: CASSFQGPYEQYF
V: TRBV19; J: TRBJ2-1; CDR3: CASPKRTGRRRGEQFF
V: TRBV4-3; J: TRBJ1-5; CDR3: CASSPDRENQPQHF
V: TRBV6-1; J: TRBJ1-2; CDR3: CASSEGASAHYGYTF
V: TRBV20-1; J: TRBJ1-5; CDR3: CSAYRHPQPQHF
V: TRBV14; J: TRBJ1-1; CDR3: CASSQDGYELTEAFF
V: TRBV6-1; J: TRBJ2-2; CDR3: CATKEGQGDTGELFF